This T cell receptor (beta chain) emerged from a study of blood T cells in healthy people across ages. Sample-barcoded 5' priming and a J-beta primer mix drove a second PCR of 7 to 11 cycles. TCRdb fed the 5' RACE reads into MiXCR, producing one record per CDR3 protein. The sample holds roughly 900,000 distinct CDR3 sequences, under 50% seen once. Isolation yielded PBMCs, at least 6 million per sample, in every case. Trimming cost V 5 bases and J 4 bases; bases outside gene matches: 9. Germline V CDR1 and CDR2: MNHEY, SVGAGI. This CDR3 has 15 residues. This sequence was found in a man aged 25-45 years in good health. The source material was blood. The chain recombines TRBV6-5 with TRBJ2-7, with TRBD1 identical over 9 bases. The CDR3 loop reads CASSRAGQGGYEQYF. CDR3 sequence (DNA): TGTGCCAGCAGTCGGGCGGGACAGGGTGGTTACGAGCAGTACTTC.